The 4 T cell receptor beta chains below all came from one sample that was sequenced in a study of Graves' ophthalmopathy and Graves' hyperthyroidism. The authors amplified TCR beta CDR3 regions from RNA transcripts. The workflow started with a first-round RT-PCR run with HTBI primers and then moved on to a second-round multiplex PCR. TCRdb redid the calling of the multiplex PCR reads with MiXCR, one entry per CDR3 protein. The sample includes more than 550,000 distinct CDR3 sequences, roughly two fifths seen only once; the top ten take 2.5% to 3.5%. Sequenced sample: peripheral blood. Every receptor here comes from an adult man with Graves' ophthalmopathy.

The rearrangement joins TRBV7-9 to TRBJ2-7, with 7 bases identical to TRBD2. Trimming at V came to 2 bases and at J to 5 bases, leaving 9 bases not matched to a gene. The CDR3 covers 15 residues. Germline V gene sequence: CDR1 SEHNR, CDR2 FQNEAQ (reference sequence). CDR3 nucleotide sequence: TGTGCCAGCAGCTTACTCGGCGGGAGTCCAAACGAGCAGTACTTC. Translating it yields CASSLLGGSPNEQYF.

On this clonotype: A much larger clone lies a single base off, so this may be a read error. The missing conserved phenylalanine or tryptophan at the end of this CDR3 makes a read error likely. The chain carries TRBV4-2 and TRBJ2-5; D unresolved. V lost 1 base and J lost 5, with 17 bases in between. The CDR3 has 16 amino acids. Germline-derived CDR1 and CDR2 are LGHNA and YNFKEQ. The CDR3 DNA sequence: TGTGCCAGCAGCCAAGGATGGGCTACAGTCGGGGAGACCCAGTACTCC. As protein: CASSQGWATVGETQYS.

A word on this clonotype: This CDR3 fails to terminate in the conserved phenylalanine or tryptophan, so it likely reflects a read error. V is TRBV20-1 and J is TRBJ1-1; no reliable D call. The CDR3 extends over 13 amino acids. In germline, CDR1 is DFQATT, CDR2 SNEGSKA (reference sequence). V was clipped by 2 bases and J by 0 bases, with 7 bases between them. CDR3 loop: CSARYSLNTEAFS. CDR3 sequence (DNA): TGCAGTGCTAGATACAGTCTGAACACTGAAGCTTTCTCT.

The chain joins TRBV6-5 to TRBJ2-7; no clear D gene. CDR3 size: 15 residues. The ends were cut back, 2 bases at V and 0 bases at J, with 11 bases in the middle. Germline V gene data show CDR1 as MNHEY and CDR2 as SVGAGI. This CDR3 is CASSYRGDSSYEQYF. The CDR3, as DNA: TGTGCCAGCAGTTACCGTGGCGATAGCTCCTACGAGCAGTACTTC.